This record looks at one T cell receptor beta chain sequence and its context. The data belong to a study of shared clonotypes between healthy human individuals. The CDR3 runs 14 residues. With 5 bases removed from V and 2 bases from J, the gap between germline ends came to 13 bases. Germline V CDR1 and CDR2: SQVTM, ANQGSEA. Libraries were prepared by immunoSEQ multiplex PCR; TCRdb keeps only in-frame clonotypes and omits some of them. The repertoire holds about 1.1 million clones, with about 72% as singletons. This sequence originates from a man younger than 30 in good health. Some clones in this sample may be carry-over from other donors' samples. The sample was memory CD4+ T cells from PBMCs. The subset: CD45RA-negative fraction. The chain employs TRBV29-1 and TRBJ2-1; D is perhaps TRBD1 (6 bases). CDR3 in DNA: TGCAGCGTTCCCAGACAGGCCACCTACAATGAGCAGTTCTTC. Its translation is CSVPRQATYNEQFF.